This is a list of T cell receptor beta chains from one sample in a study of spatial heterogeneity in lung cancer. In TCRdb, the 5' RACE reads were re-called with MiXCR into one record per CDR3 protein. This sample yields tens of thousands of distinct CDR3 sequences, of which less than 6% are seen a single time; 20% to 25% belongs to the top ten. Source: PBMCs, taken at follow-up. The origin of the receptors is a male donor with early-stage non-small cell lung cancer. The CDR3 runs from the conserved cysteine through the conserved F or W. The D gene is left open where the match is weak. Expanded clones get a size class; other rows say once, few or many, or leave the size out.

d_call	v_call	clone_size	j_call	cdr3_aa	cdr3_nt
-	TRBV9	many	TRBJ2-1	CASSVTPSDNEQFF	TGTGCCAGCAGCGTAACCCCCTCCGATAATGAGCAGTTCTTC
-	TRBV7-6	-	TRBJ1-2	CASSFGGVSGYTF	TGTGCCAGCAGCTTCGGAGGGGTGTCTGGCTACACCTTC
TRBD2	TRBV11-2	many	TRBJ2-1	CASSSVAGANNEQFF	TGTGCCAGCAGCTCCGTTGCGGGAGCGAACAATGAGCAGTTCTTC
TRBD1	TRBV4-1	-	TRBJ2-3	CASSRTGQGRVDTQYF	TGCGCCAGCAGCCGTACCGGACAGGGGCGGGTAGATACGCAGTATTTT
TRBD1	TRBV5-1	many	TRBJ2-6	CASSLQGAGANVLTF	TGCGCCAGCAGCTTACAGGGGGCTGGGGCCAACGTCCTGACTTTC
-	TRBV7-2	-	TRBJ1-1	CASSYNIIDTEAFF	TGTGCCAGCAGCTATAATATAATAGACACTGAAGCTTTCTTT
-	TRBV20-1	many	TRBJ1-2	CSAGVWDNYGYTF	TGCAGTGCTGGGGTGTGGGACAACTATGGCTACACCTTC
-	TRBV10-3	many	TRBJ1-6	CAINPEENSPLHF	TGTGCCATCAATCCAGAGGAGAATTCACCCCTCCACTTT
-	TRBV7-2	many	TRBJ2-3	CASSLGGLRDTQYF	TGTGCCAGCAGCTTGGGGGGACTCCGAGATACGCAGTATTTT
-	TRBV3-1	many	TRBJ2-2	CASSQGGVGTGELFF	TGTGCCAGCAGCCAGGGCGGGGTAGGCACCGGGGAGCTGTTTTTT
-	TRBV4-3	many	TRBJ1-4	CASSQAKGGVNEKLFF	TGCGCCAGCAGCCAAGCCAAAGGGGGTGTTAATGAAAAACTGTTTTTT
-	TRBV6-5	few	TRBJ1-5	CASSQAGDGQPQHF	TGTGCCAGCAGCCAGGCGGGGGATGGCCAGCCCCAGCATTTT
-	TRBV12-3/TRBV12-4	many	TRBJ2-3	CASSPGLRGDTQYF	TGTGCCAGCAGCCCGGGACTGCGGGGAGATACGCAGTATTTT
TRBD2	TRBV7-9	-	TRBJ2-3	CASSPSGSGGRTTDTQYF	TGTGCCAGCAGCCCCTCCGGTAGCGGGGGTAGGACCACAGATACGCAGTATTTT
-	TRBV5-1	many	TRBJ1-2	CASRDDSHYGYTF	TGCGCCAGCAGAGACGACAGCCACTATGGCTACACCTTC
-	TRBV7-6	few	TRBJ2-5	CASSTSAETQYF	TGTGCCAGCAGCACGTCCGCAGAGACCCAGTACTTC
-	TRBV20-1	-	TRBJ1-5	CSARRGHGQPQHF	TGCAGTGCTAGACGCGGCCACGGCCAGCCCCAGCATTTT
-	TRBV7-2	many	TRBJ1-5	CASSPTTEIYSNQPQHF	TGTGCCAGCAGCCCAACGACGGAAATTTATAGCAATCAGCCCCAGCATTTT
TRBD2	TRBV7-7	-	TRBJ2-3	CASSLDNSGSTQYF	TGTGCTAGCAGCTTAGATAATAGCGGGAGTACGCAGTATTTT
TRBD1	TRBV27	many	TRBJ1-2	CASTPGGQGYGYTF	TGTGCCAGCACCCCAGGCGGACAGGGCTATGGCTACACCTTC
TRBD1	TRBV12-3/TRBV12-4	medium-sized	TRBJ1-1	CASRPGQAFYTEAFF	TGTGCCAGCAGGCCGGGACAGGCCTTTTACACTGAAGCTTTCTTT
-	TRBV7-3	-	TRBJ1-1	CASSSGPNTEAFF	TGTGCCAGCAGCTCGGGACCGAACACTGAAGCTTTCTTT
TRBD1	TRBV6-5	many	TRBJ1-2	CASSQSTGGWVGYTF	TGTGCCAGCAGTCAATCGACAGGGGGCTGGGTTGGCTACACCTTC
-	TRBV29-1	many	TRBJ1-2	CSVVEPNYGYTF	TGCAGCGTTGTAGAACCAAACTATGGCTACACCTTC
-	TRBV25-1	-	TRBJ2-1	CASSAPHWDEQFF	TGTGCCAGCAGTGCGCCCCACTGGGATGAGCAGTTCTTC
-	TRBV7-6	many	TRBJ1-6	CASSADINSPLHF	TGTGCCAGCAGCGCCGACATTAATTCACCCCTCCACTTT
-	TRBV6-6	many	TRBJ2-2	CASSYGLGGELFF	TGTGCCAGCAGTTACGGGCTTGGCGGGGAGCTGTTTTTT
-	TRBV6-6	many	TRBJ2-3	CASSYGGGTDTQYF	TGTGCCAGCAGTTACGGCGGGGGCACAGATACGCAGTATTTT
-	TRBV12-3/TRBV12-4	many	TRBJ1-6	CASTTLGGFSPLHF	TGTGCCAGCACAACCTTAGGTGGATTTTCACCCCTCCACTTT
-	TRBV11-2	large	TRBJ2-5	CASSFWGNRLQETQYF	TGTGCCAGCAGCTTTTGGGGAAACCGTCTCCAAGAGACCCAGTACTTC
TRBD1	TRBV7-9	many	TRBJ2-1	CASSPQEGAAYNEQFF	TGTGCCAGCAGCCCCCAAGAGGGGGCTGCCTACAATGAGCAGTTCTTC
-	TRBV4-3	many	TRBJ1-3	CASSQDRGSSSGNTIYF	TGCGCCAGCAGCCAAGATCGGGGGTCCTCCTCTGGAAACACCATATATTTT
TRBD1	TRBV28	many	TRBJ2-1	CASSLPTGGAWEQFF	TGTGCCAGCAGTTTACCGACAGGGGGCGCGTGGGAGCAGTTCTTC
TRBD2	TRBV7-9	many	TRBJ2-3	CASSLTGGLDTQYF	TGTGCCAGCAGCTTAACGGGAGGGTTGGATACGCAGTATTTT
-	TRBV6-2/TRBV6-3	-	TRBJ2-3	CASRTEEGGTQYF	TGTGCCAGCAGAACCGAGGAGGGAGGTACGCAGTATTTT
-	TRBV27	many	TRBJ1-1	CASRGAEAGNTEAFF	TGTGCCAGCAGGGGGGCTGAAGCAGGGAACACTGAAGCTTTCTTT
-	TRBV3-1	many	TRBJ1-3	CASGAGPNSGNTIYF	TGTGCCAGCGGGGCGGGGCCCAACTCTGGAAACACCATATATTTT
-	TRBV13	-	TRBJ1-3	CASSSTESSGNTIYF	TGTGCCAGCAGCTCGACAGAGAGCTCTGGAAACACCATATATTTT
TRBD2	TRBV3-1	many	TRBJ2-1	CASSRVAGVNEQFF	TGTGCCAGCAGCCGGGTAGCGGGAGTAAATGAGCAGTTCTTC
-	TRBV12-3/TRBV12-4	many	TRBJ1-1	CASSFSGVNTEAFF	TGTGCCAGCAGTTTCTCAGGGGTGAACACTGAAGCTTTCTTT
-	TRBV7-3	many	TRBJ2-2	CASSPGSAGELFF	TGTGCCAGCAGCCCGGGGTCTGCCGGGGAGCTGTTTTTT
-	TRBV25-1	few	TRBJ2-7	CASSEGPWGRSEQYF	TGTGCCAGCAGTGAAGGCCCTTGGGGACGTTCCGAGCAGTACTTC
TRBD2	TRBV5-1	many	TRBJ2-7	CASSPGLAGDEQYF	TGCGCCAGCAGCCCTGGACTAGCGGGGGACGAGCAGTACTTC
TRBD1	TRBV12-3/TRBV12-4	few	TRBJ2-5	CAIAGTGRRAETQYF	TGTGCCATCGCCGGGACAGGGAGAAGAGCAGAGACCCAGTACTTC
TRBD2	TRBV5-5	many	TRBJ2-2	CASSFLAGENTGELFF	TGTGCCAGCAGCTTCTTAGCGGGGGAGAACACCGGGGAGCTGTTTTTT
TRBD1	TRBV20-1	-	TRBJ1-3	CSGQETLGNTIYF	TGCAGCGGACAGGAGACGTTAGGAAACACCATATATTTT
TRBD2	TRBV20-1	many	TRBJ2-1	CSAFSGTSGGGEQFF	TGCAGTGCTTTTTCCGGGACTAGCGGAGGGGGTGAGCAGTTCTTC
TRBD1	TRBV29-1	many	TRBJ2-7	CSAGTGPYEQYF	TGCAGCGCTGGGACAGGGCCCTACGAGCAGTACTTC
TRBD1	TRBV6-5	many	TRBJ2-2	CASSQGQGNTGELFF	TGTGCCAGCAGCCAGGGACAGGGGAACACCGGGGAGCTGTTTTTT
-	TRBV6-5	few	TRBJ1-5	CASSFNGFGQPQHF	TGTGCCAGCAGTTTTAACGGCTTTGGCCAGCCCCAGCATTTT
TRBD2	TRBV4-3	many	TRBJ2-7	CASSQDRTSGSYEQYF	TGCGCCAGCAGCCAAGACCGGACTAGCGGGTCCTACGAGCAGTACTTC
TRBD1	TRBV27	many	TRBJ1-2	CASSLGYRGGGYTF	TGTGCCAGCAGTTTAGGATACAGGGGCGGTGGCTACACCTTC
-	TRBV20-1	few	TRBJ1-6	CSARATTLRSPLHF	TGCAGTGCCCGGGCGACTACTTTAAGGTCACCCCTCCACTTT
-	TRBV15	many	TRBJ1-1	CATSRAKGTEAFF	TGTGCCACCAGCAGAGCTAAAGGCACTGAAGCTTTCTTT
-	TRBV11-1	many	TRBJ2-7	CASSPRGTASYEQYF	TGTGCCAGCAGCCCACGGGGGACAGCCTCCTACGAGCAGTACTTC
TRBD1	TRBV9	many	TRBJ2-5	CASSVEGQGYQETQYF	TGTGCCAGCAGCGTAGAGGGACAGGGGTACCAAGAGACCCAGTACTTC
-	TRBV11-3	many	TRBJ2-1	CASSLDLLPNNEQFF	TGTGCCAGCAGCTTAGATCTGCTCCCCAACAATGAGCAGTTCTTC
-	TRBV11-3	few	TRBJ2-2	CASSLVRWVAGELFF	TGTGCCAGCAGCTTAGTACGATGGGTGGCCGGGGAGCTGTTTTTT
TRBD1	TRBV5-8	many	TRBJ2-3	CASSLGGQGATDTQYF	TGTGCCAGCAGCTTGGGGGGACAGGGGGCAACAGATACGCAGTATTTT
-	TRBV20-1	many	TRBJ2-1	CSAREGELPYNEQFF	TGCAGTGCTAGAGAAGGGGAACTACCCTACAATGAGCAGTTCTTC